These 20 T cell receptor beta chains were sequenced from one sample in a study of molecular identifiers for immune sequencing clone quantification. MiXCR, applied by TCRdb to the PCR reads, yields one record per CDR3 protein. This table holds some 650,000 distinct CDR3 sequences, about 20% found once. The specimen was naive CD8+ T cells from blood, with Jurkat cell RNA spiked in. Subset of the sample: FACS-sorted CD8+CD4-CCR7+CD45RA+ naive T cells. The source of these receptors is a human donor in good health. Some libraries in this study had Jurkat cell RNA spiked in.

V usage is TRBV28 and J usage is TRBJ2-5; weak D call: TRBD1 (5 bases). This CDR3 has 16 amino acids. Germline CDR1 and CDR2: MDHEN and SYDVKM. Trimming cost V 4 bases and J 4 bases, with 19 bases left between them. The DNA for the CDR3 is TGTGCCAGCAGTTCAACCGACAGAGTAGCCCCAGAGACCCAGTACTTC. Translating gives CASSSTDRVAPETQYF. The variable domain in full, completed from reference TRBV28 and TRBJ2-5, reads DVKVTQSSRYLVKRTGEKVFLECVQDMDHENMFWYRQDPGLGLRLIYFSYDVKMKEKGDIPEGYSVSREKKERFSLILESASTNQTSMYLCASSSTDRVAPETQYFGPGTRLLVL.

This clonotype has a count of ten or more. The V gene is TRBV15, the J gene TRBJ1-1, with D possibly matching TRBD1 (5 bases). This CDR3 region has 16 residues. Germline V lookup: CDR1 LNHNV, CDR2 YYDKDF (reference sequence). V was shortened by 0 bases and J by 4 bases, with 15 bases between the two germline ends. The CDR3 loop is CATSREGTAEGTEAFF. CDR3 nucleotides: TGTGCCACCAGCAGAGAGGGGACCGCCGAGGGCACTGAAGCTTTCTTT.

Notes on this clonotype: A much larger clone differs by one base, so this may be a read error. This chain links TRBV12-3 or TRBV12-4 with TRBJ1-4; D gene unclear. V was cut by 6 bases and J by 6 bases, with 8 bases left in between. This CDR3 region has 12 residues. The DNA for the CDR3 is TGTGCCAGCAGCGAGAGAGATGAAAAACTGTTTTTT. It is translated as CASSERDEKLFF.

This clonotype was seen many times. CDR3 protein: CASSFTGGGYTEAFF. DNA for the CDR3: TGTGCCAGCAGCTTCACAGGAGGGGGGTACACTGAAGCTTTCTTT. This sequence joins TRBV7-9 and TRBJ1-1; maybe TRBD1 (6 bases). Germline V gene sequence: CDR1 SEHNR, CDR2 FQNEAQ (reference sequence). The V end was cut by 3 bases, the J end by 3 bases, with 14 bases between. This CDR3 region has 15 residues.

In this sample, this clonotype turned up many times. The chain combines TRBV7-8 with TRBJ1-5; the D is unclear. Looked up from germline, CDR1 is SGHVS and CDR2 is FQNEAQ. The CDR3 has 16 residues. Trimming shortened V by 3 bases and J by 0 bases, and 12 bases separated the two germline ends. Written as DNA, the CDR3 is TGTGCCAGCAGCTTGTCAGGAGTTTATAGCAATCAGCCCCAGCATTTT. As protein: CASSLSGVYSNQPQHF.

This clonotype was counted ten times or more. DNA of the CDR3: TGTGCCAGCAGCTTGGTGGATGGGGGCGCTGATACGCAGTATTTT. Residues: CASSLVDGGADTQYF. The V call is TRBV5-4, the J call TRBJ2-3; tentative D call: TRBD1 (6 bases). The CDR3 contains 15 residues. CDR1 and CDR2 from the germline V gene are SGHNT and YYREEE (reference sequence). V gave up 0 bases and J gave up 6 bases, with 14 bases separating them.

The chain carries TRBV21-1 and TRBJ2-5; TRBD1, the D gene given by the table, was not confirmed from the DNA. TRBV21-1 is recorded as a pseudogene. The CDR3 length is 14 residues. CDR3 sequence: CAGSIPTGPETQYF. The DNA of the CDR3 is TGTGCCGGCAGCATCCCGACAGGGCCAGAGACCCAGTACTTC.

This clonotype occurred many times. The genes are TRBV4-3 and TRBJ2-3; D is ambiguous. The length of the CDR3 is 16 residues. The V end was cut by 1 base, the J end by 6 bases, with 17 bases between. The V gene's germline CDR1 is LGHNA and CDR2 YSLEER. The CDR3 DNA follows: TGCGCCAGCAGCCAAGTCCTTTTAGTTGTAGGCGATACGCAGTATTTT. As protein: CASSQVLLVVGDTQYF.

As regards this clonotype: Possible read error: a much larger clone is one base away. The rearrangement links TRBV27 to TRBJ2-5; D is undetermined. The CDR3 runs to 15 residues. Per the germline V gene, CDR1 is MNHEY and CDR2 is SMNVEV (reference sequence). The CDR3: CASSLSVLVSETQHF. The CDR3, as DNA: TGTGCCAGCAGTTTAAGTGTGCTAGTTAGTGAGACCCAGCACTTC.

This clonotype was observed many times. The genes are TRBV5-1 and TRBJ2-5; TRBD2 might be the D (7 bases). The CDR3 extends over 16 amino acids. Germline V gives CDR1 SGHRS, CDR2 YFSETQ. Trimming shortened V by 3 bases and J by 5 bases, and 20 bases separated the two germline ends. As DNA, the CDR3 is TGCGCCAGCAGCTCAGGGGCTGGAGCGGGGTGGGAGACCCAGTACTTC. As protein: CASSSGAGAGWETQYF. Drawing the rest from reference TRBV5-1 and TRBJ2-5, the complete variable domain is KAGVTQTPRYLIKTRGQQVTLSCSPISGHRSVSWYQQTPGQGLQFLFEYFSETQRNKGNFPGRFSGRQFSNSRSEMNVSTLELGDSALYLCASSSGAGAGWETQYFGPGTRLLVL.

This clonotype was detected many times. The CDR3 here is CASSLLGQRSTEAFF. CDR3 sequence (DNA): TGCGCCAGCAGCCTACTGGGACAGCGCAGCACTGAAGCTTTCTTT. The chain carries TRBV4-1 and TRBJ1-1, with TRBD1 matching 7 bases. Trimming took 4 bases from V and 4 from J; bases not matched to a gene: 9. The CDR3 extends over 15 amino acids. Germline V gene lookup returns CDR1 MGHRA and CDR2 YSYEKL.

This clonotype occurred many times. The chain joins TRBV7-6 to TRBJ2-3, with 7 bases identical to TRBD2. The ends lost 5 bases at V and 4 bases at J; junction bases unmatched: 18. The CDR3 has 18 residues. The V gene's germline CDR1 is SGHVS and CDR2 FNYEAQ. CDR3 DNA: TGTGCCAGCAGCGCTCTTACTACTATGGCGGGGGTTGCAGATACGCAGTATTTT. Translating gives CASSALTTMAGVADTQYF.

The sample holds a few counts of this clonotype. V usage is TRBV7-9 and J usage is TRBJ1-4; D uncertain. The CDR3 runs to 16 residues. V was shortened by 1 base and J by 8 bases, with 17 bases between the two germline ends. Germline assignment: CDR1 SEHNR and CDR2 FQNEAQ (reference sequence). The CDR3 is CASSLVIGIWVEKLFF. CDR3 sequence (DNA): TGTGCCAGCAGCTTAGTGATTGGGATCTGGGTGGAAAAACTGTTTTTT.

The CDR3 is CASSDASDYGYTF. The CDR3 nucleotides are TGTGCCAGCAGTGATGCGTCGGACTATGGCTACACCTTC. The V call is TRBV2, the J call TRBJ1-2; D is unclear. Germline loops: CDR1 SNHLY, CDR2 FYNNEI. The ends were cut back, 3 bases at V and 3 bases at J, with 8 bases in the middle. The CDR3 runs 13 residues.

This chain connects TRBV11-2 to TRBJ2-3, with 7 nucleotides matching TRBD1. Germline CDR1 reads SGHAT; CDR2 reads FQNNGV. The J segment lost 1 base and the V segment lost 2 bases, leaving 9 bases of the junction unmatched. The CDR3 runs to 17 residues. In nucleotides, the CDR3 is TGTGCCAGCAGCTTAATCGGGACAGCCAGTCGCACAGATACGCAGTATTTT. Translation gives CASSLIGTASRTDTQYF. Filled out from reference TRBV11-2 and TRBJ2-3, the complete variable domain reads EAGVAQSPRYKIIEKRQSVAFWCNPISGHATLYWYQQILGQGPKLLIQFQNNGVVDDSQLPKDRFSAERLKGVDSTLKIQPAKLEDSAVYLCASSLIGTASRTDTQYFGPGTRLTVL.

This clonotype was counted a few times. The V gene is TRBV6-1, the J gene TRBJ2-1; maybe TRBD1 (6 bases). The CDR3 is 15 residues long. CDR1 is MNHNS and CDR2 is SASEGT in the germline V gene. Trimming pared 2 bases from V and 1 base from J, leaving 9 bases between. CDR3 in amino acids: CASSEWTDSYNEQFF. CDR3 bases: TGTGCCAGCAGTGAATGGACAGATTCCTACAATGAGCAGTTCTTC.

As concerns this clonotype: A much larger clone sits a single nucleotide away, making a read error possible. The chain couples TRBV7-2 to TRBJ2-7, with no clear D. This CDR3 is 11 amino acids long. Germline assignment: CDR1 SGHTA and CDR2 FQGNSA. CDR3 sequence (DNA): TGTGCCAGCTGCTTTGGCAACGAGCAGTACTTC. It translates to CASCFGNEQYF.

About this clonotype: With a much larger clone just one base away, this may be a read error. The J gene is TRBJ2-1, the V gene TRBV11-2; the match to TRBD2 covers 13 bases. Germline V gene sequence: CDR1 SGHAT, CDR2 FQNNGV. The CDR3 spans 16 residues. For the CDR3, the DNA is TGTGCCAGCAGCTTAGGAGGGACTAGCGGGAACAATGAGCAGCTCTTC. Translated, it gives CASSLGGTSGNNEQLF.

The V gene is TRBV19, the J gene TRBJ2-5; the D gene is possibly TRBD1 (6 bases). The CDR3 spans 16 residues. Trimming removed 1 base at V and 3 bases at J, with 15 bases between. From germline, CDR1 is LNHDA and CDR2 SQIVND (reference sequence). DNA for the CDR3: TGTGCCAGTAGTATAGTTGCGTGGGACACGAAAGAGACCCAGTACTTC. Its protein is CASSIVAWDTKETQYF.

This clonotype was seen only once. A much larger clone lies one base from this, so it may be a read error. The rearrangement uses TRBV28 and TRBJ2-7, with D perhaps TRBD1 or TRBD2 (6 bases each). The germline CDR1 and CDR2 sequences are MDHEN and SYDVKM. The CDR3 totals 15 residues. The CDR3, as DNA: TGTGCCAGCAGTCCCCCGGGGGCCCGATCCTACGGGCAGTACTTC. It yields the protein CASSPPGARSYGQYF.